The 31 T cell receptor beta chains listed next were all sequenced from one sample in a study of T cell responses to AZD1222 COVID-19 vaccine. TCRdb's table, derived via immunoSEQ multiplex PCR, lists solely in-frame clones and lacks some. The table lists around 96,000 clones, roughly 86% of them singletons, with less than 6.5% in the top ten. Sequenced here: peripheral blood, sampled 28 days after the second AZD1222 dose. These receptors originate from an adult who received the AZD1222 COVID-19 vaccine.

The gene calls are TRBV6-2 or TRBV6-3 and TRBJ2-5; unclear D gene. There are 14 residues in the CDR3. Germline V lookup: CDR1 MNHEY, CDR2 SVGEGT. V was trimmed by 2 bases and J by 6 bases, leaving 13 bases between them. The CDR3, as DNA: TGTGCCAGCAGTTACCGCCAGGCGAGGCAGACCCAGTACTTC. This encodes CASSYRQARQTQYF.

This chain connects TRBV2 to TRBJ1-2; weak D call: TRBD1 (5 bases). Germline CDR1 and CDR2: SNHLY and FYNNEI. Trimming stripped 6 bases from V and 1 base from J, with 12 bases between. There are 14 residues in the CDR3. The CDR3 bases are TGTGCCAGCAGGCCCGGGGCGGGTAACTATGGCTACACCTTC. It is translated as CASRPGAGNYGYTF.

The chain uses TRBV5-1 and TRBJ1-2, with 8 bases matching TRBD1. Losses at the gene ends were 7 bases for V and 0 bases for J; bases not matched to a gene: 5. The germline V gene encodes CDR1 SGHRS and CDR2 YFSETQ. This CDR3 is built from 14 residues. The chain's CDR3 is CASSGQGANYGYTF. The CDR3, as DNA: TGCGCCAGCTCCGGACAGGGAGCTAACTATGGCTACACCTTC. Complete variable domain (other parts from reference TRBV5-1 and TRBJ1-2): KAGVTQTPRYLIKTRGQQVTLSCSPISGHRSVSWYQQTPGQGLQFLFEYFSETQRNKGNFPGRFSGRQFSNSRSEMNVSTLELGDSALYLCASSGQGANYGYTFGSGTRLTVV.

The chain recombines TRBV7-9 with TRBJ1-5, with 10 positions matching TRBD1. The germline CDR1 and CDR2 sequences are SEHNR and FQNEAQ (reference sequence). V lost 5 bases to trimming and J lost 5 bases; unmatched junction nucleotides: 3. This CDR3 spans 14 amino acids. The CDR3: CASSAGTGDQPQHF. The CDR3 region has the DNA TGTGCCAGCAGCGCCGGGACAGGGGATCAGCCCCAGCATTTT.

This sequence joins TRBV5-6 and TRBJ2-7, with 8 bases aligning to TRBD1. Germline-derived CDR1 and CDR2 are SGHDT and YYEEEE. V lost 6 bases to trimming and J lost 6 bases; unmatched junction nucleotides: 11. CDR3 length: 14 amino acids. The CDR3 nucleotides are TGTGCCAGCAACAACGCAGGGGGCGGTTTCGAGCAGTACTTC. It translates to CASNNAGGGFEQYF.

The chain recombines TRBV9 with TRBJ2-3, with D perhaps TRBD1 (6 bases). The V gene's germline CDR1 is SGDLS and CDR2 YYNGEE. This CDR3 is built from 15 residues. The V end lost 0 bases, the J end lost 4 bases, and 12 bases lay between the germline ends. The CDR3 DNA is TGTGCCAGCAGCGTAGAGGGGGAACACGCAGATACGCAGTATTTT. It translates to CASSVEGEHADTQYF.

V usage is TRBV7-8 and J usage is TRBJ2-1, with a tentative D call TRBD2 (5 bases). CDR3 length equals 13 residues. Deletions cut 2 bases from V and 8 bases from J, with 10 bases between. The germline gives CDR1 SGHVS, CDR2 FQNEAQ. The CDR3 nucleotides are TGTGCCAGCAGCTTAACCGACGGGGATGAGCAGTTCTTC. Encoded protein: CASSLTDGDEQFF.

This sequence joins TRBV29-1 and TRBJ2-1; D might be TRBD1 (5 bases). V gave up 6 bases and J gave up 7 bases, with 16 bases separating them. CDR3 length: 13 residues. Germline V CDR1 and CDR2: SQVTM, ANQGSEA. The DNA of the CDR3 is TGCAGCGTCCCCTGGGCAGGGATAAATGAGCAGTTCTTC. Amino acid sequence: CSVPWAGINEQFF.

The J gene is TRBJ1-1, the V gene TRBV10-2, with TRBD1 as a possible D gene (5 bases). Trimming took 3 bases from V and 3 from J, leaving 14 bases between them. The CDR3 has 15 residues. CDR1 is WSHSY and CDR2 is SAAADI in the germline V gene. CDR3 region: CASSDGRAGDTEAFF. CDR3 nucleotide sequence: TGCGCCAGCAGTGATGGGCGGGCGGGGGACACTGAAGCTTTCTTT.

This clone was found a few times. The chain links TRBV7-2 to TRBJ2-1, with D possibly being TRBD2 (6 bases). Germline V gene data show CDR1 as SGHTA and CDR2 as FQGNSA. Trimming cost V 5 bases and J 9 bases, with 17 bases left between them. This CDR3 has 14 amino acids. CDR3 coding DNA: TGTGCCAGCAGCAAAGTCAATATAGCGGTTGAGCAGTTCTTC. Amino acids: CASSKVNIAVEQFF. The entire variable domain, with the rest obtained from reference TRBV7-2 and TRBJ2-1, is as follows: GAGVSQSPSNKVTEKGKDVELRCDPISGHTALYWYRQSLGQGLEFLIYFQGNSAPDKSGLPSDRFSAERTGGSVSTLTIQRTQQEDSAVYLCASSKVNIAVEQFFGPGTRLTVL.

The gene calls are TRBV27 and TRBJ2-1; the D gene is possibly TRBD2 (6 bases). The ends were cut back, 4 bases at V and 9 bases at J, with 16 bases in the middle. Germline-derived CDR1 and CDR2 are MNHEY and SMNVEV (reference sequence). The CDR3 contains 14 residues. In DNA, the CDR3 is TGTGCCAGCAGTTCCACAAGACTAGTTTTTGAGCAGTTCTTC. Translation: CASSSTRLVFEQFF.

This chain joins TRBV12-3 or TRBV12-4 and TRBJ1-5; D remains ambiguous. The CDR3 covers 12 residues. The germline V and J ends were trimmed by 5 bases and 6 bases, with 8 bases remaining between them. The CDR3 coding sequence is TGTGCCAGCAGTACTACACGTCAGCCCCAGCATTTT. This translates into CASSTTRQPQHF.

This clone appeared a few times. The J gene is TRBJ1-5, the V gene TRBV6-5, with 8 bases identical to TRBD1. V lost 6 bases to trimming and J lost 14 bases; unmatched junction nucleotides: 12. This CDR3 is 13 amino acids long. Per germline, CDR1 MNHEY and CDR2 SVGAGI. CDR3 bases: TGTGCCAGCAGGAACCCAGGGGGCGGACAGGAGCATTTT. Translating gives CASRNPGGGQEHF.

CDR3 sequence reads: CASTTGQETQYF. The CDR3, as DNA: TGTGCCAGCACCACAGGGCAGGAGACCCAGTACTTC. This chain connects TRBV27 to TRBJ2-5; maybe TRBD1 (6 bases). The CDR3 loop spans 12 amino acids. Trimming removed 7 bases at V and 5 bases at J, with 11 bases between. Germline V lookup: CDR1 MNHEY, CDR2 SMNVEV (reference sequence).

This clone is a singleton in its sample. V gene TRBV28 combines with J gene TRBJ2-1, with 11 bases that match TRBD2. Trimming at V came to 6 bases and at J to 4 bases, leaving 8 bases not matched to a gene. This CDR3 contains 16 residues. CDR1 MDHEN and CDR2 SYDVKM come from the germline V gene. The CDR3 region has the DNA TGTGCCAGCAGAGGTAGCGGGAGGGCCTTTTACAATGAGCAGTTCTTC. Its translation is CASRGSGRAFYNEQFF.

This rearrangement joins TRBV28 to TRBJ1-1; TRBD1 might be the D (6 bases). Germline lookup yields CDR1 MDHEN and CDR2 SYDVKM. There are 13 residues in the CDR3. Trimming removed 7 bases from V and 8 bases from J, with 17 bases in between. The CDR3 loop is CASNPQGPNEAFF. CDR3 DNA sequence: TGTGCCAGCAACCCTCAGGGGCCGAACGAAGCTTTCTTT.

The rearrangement uses TRBV19 and TRBJ1-3; D ambiguous. Between the trimmed V and J ends, which lost 4 bases and 0 bases, there was a span of 7 bases. Germline CDR1 is LNHDA and CDR2 is SQIVND (reference sequence). The CDR3 is 14 amino acids. The CDR3: CASSTMSSGNTIYF. The CDR3, as DNA: TGTGCCAGTAGTACAATGAGCTCTGGAAACACCATATATTTT. The full variable domain, its missing parts supplied by reference TRBV19 and TRBJ1-3, is DGGITQSPKYLFRKEGQNVTLSCEQNLNHDAMYWYRQDPGQGLRLIYYSQIVNDFQKGDIAEGYSVSREKKESFPLTVTSAQKNPTAFYLCASSTMSSGNTIYFGEGSWLTVV.

V is TRBV6-5 and J is TRBJ1-6; D is possibly TRBD1 (5 bases). This CDR3 contains 15 residues. The germline gives CDR1 MNHEY, CDR2 SVGAGI. The germline V and J ends were trimmed by 0 bases and 7 bases, with 10 bases remaining between them. The CDR3: CASSYSGARNSPLHF. The CDR3 region has the DNA TGTGCCAGCAGTTACTCTGGGGCCAGGAATTCACCCCTCCACTTT.

The V gene is TRBV11-3, the J gene TRBJ1-6; TRBD1 agrees at 7 bases. This CDR3 has 14 amino acids. V gave up 3 bases and J gave up 6 bases; unmatched junction bases: 2. Germline values: CDR1 SGHNT, CDR2 YENEEA. Written as DNA, the CDR3 is TGTGCCAGCAGCTTGGGGACAGTTAATTCACCCCTCCACTTT. As protein: CASSLGTVNSPLHF.

The CDR3 DNA follows: TGTGCCAGCAGCCAAGATGTAAGGCAGCCCCAGCATTTT. Protein: CASSQDVRQPQHF. V and J are TRBV3-1 (or the pseudogene TRBV3-2) and TRBJ1-5, with D hard to call. Trimming pared 0 bases from V and 7 bases from J, leaving 7 bases between. The germline gives CDR1 LGHDT, CDR2 YNNKEL (reference sequence). The CDR3 is 13 residues long.

The chain uses TRBV18 and TRBJ2-7, with D possibly TRBD2 on 6 matching bases. CDR1 KGHSH and CDR2 LQKENI come from the germline V gene. Trimming stripped 8 bases from V and 0 bases from J, with 14 bases between. This CDR3 contains 14 residues. For the CDR3, the DNA is TGTGCCAGCAAACACCCGGGGGACTCCTACGAGCAGTACTTC. It encodes CASKHPGDSYEQYF.

This rearrangement joins TRBV6-5 to TRBJ1-5; 12 nucleotides match TRBD1. V gave up 6 bases and J gave up 4 bases; unmatched junction bases: 4. This CDR3 has 15 residues. CDR1 and CDR2 (germline): MNHEY, SVGAGI. The CDR3 bases are TGTGCCAGCAGGAGGGGACAGGGGGCAAATCAGCCCCAGCATTTT. Protein product: CASRRGQGANQPQHF.

The rearrangement uses TRBV7-2 and TRBJ2-3; D is unresolved. CDR3 length: 14 residues. Trimming shortened V by 2 bases and J by 3 bases, and 9 bases separated the two germline ends. CDR1 is SGHTA, CDR2 FQGNSA, per germline. Here the CDR3 DNA reads TGTGCCAGCAGCTTATTTACTCCGACAGATACGCAGTATTTT. Protein sequence: CASSLFTPTDTQYF.

J is TRBJ2-3 and V is TRBV3-1 (or the pseudogene TRBV3-2); D call uncertain. Deletions cut 5 bases from V and 4 bases from J, with 13 bases between. The CDR3 loop spans 14 amino acids. The germline gives CDR1 LGHDT, CDR2 YNNKEL (reference sequence). DNA for the CDR3: TGTGCCAGCAGCTTGGCTGGATACCCAGATACGCAGTATTTT. Its protein product is CASSLAGYPDTQYF.

This chain links TRBV19 with TRBJ2-1; 14 bases map to TRBD2. In germline, CDR1 is LNHDA, CDR2 SQIVND (reference sequence). The CDR3 has 19 residues. With V trimmed by 5 bases and J by 5 bases, 14 bases remained unmatched. CDR3 in DNA: TGTGCCAGTAGTGCTCAGACTAGCGGGAGGGCCTTTTACGACAATGAGCAGTTCTTC. Translating it yields CASSAQTSGRAFYDNEQFF.

The chain is built from TRBV2 and TRBJ2-7; D ambiguous. Germline CDR1 is SNHLY and CDR2 is FYNNEI. The CDR3 covers 13 residues. V was cut by 3 bases and J by 4 bases, with 10 bases left in between. Here the CDR3 DNA reads TGTGCCAGCAGTGACCCGGTGGTTTACGAGCAGTACTTC. Its protein product is CASSDPVVYEQYF.

The chain combines TRBV7-2 with TRBJ2-2; D gene ambiguous. The V gene lost 1 base and the J gene lost 4 bases, with 7 bases spanning the gap. The CDR3 spans 14 residues. Germline values: CDR1 SGHTA, CDR2 FQGNSA. CDR3 sequence (DNA): TGTGCCAGCAGCTTAGGACCAGCCACCGGGGAGCTGTTTTTT. It encodes CASSLGPATGELFF.

V is TRBV28 and J is TRBJ2-7, with TRBD1 matching 11 bases. There are 14 residues in the CDR3. CDR1 is MDHEN and CDR2 is SYDVKM in the germline V gene. The trim removed 5 bases at V and 7 bases at J, leaving 7 bases unmatched. CDR3 DNA sequence: TGTGCCAGCAGTCCCGGGACAGGGGGGTCGGAGCAGTACTTC. This sequence encodes CASSPGTGGSEQYF.

CDR3 nucleotide sequence: TGTGCCAGCTCCTGGATTTCCTACAATGAGCAGTTCTTC. It translates to CASSWISYNEQFF. The chain has TRBV7-2 and TRBJ2-1; D unclear. Germline V CDR1 and CDR2: SGHTA, FQGNSA. The CDR3 contains 13 residues. Trimming stripped 8 bases from V and 1 base from J, with 9 bases between.

This rearrangement joins TRBV27 to TRBJ2-7; 10 bases map to TRBD1. V was clipped by 5 bases and J by 2 bases; unmatched bases: 12. The germline CDR1 and CDR2 sequences are MNHEY and SMNVEV (reference sequence). There are 17 residues in the CDR3. The CDR3 DNA reads TGTGCCAGCAGTCCGACTGCAGGGGGGACAGGGGCCTACGAGCAGTACTTC. Its protein is CASSPTAGGTGAYEQYF.

The chain recombines TRBV5-4 with TRBJ2-7; D not certain. Germline assignment: CDR1 SGHNT and CDR2 YYREEE (reference sequence). V dropped 0 bases and J dropped 7 bases, with 8 bases sitting between them. The CDR3 length is 12 residues. The CDR3 region has the DNA TGTGCCAGCAGCTTGGGAGGTGGAGAGCAGTACTTC. Translating gives CASSLGGGEQYF.